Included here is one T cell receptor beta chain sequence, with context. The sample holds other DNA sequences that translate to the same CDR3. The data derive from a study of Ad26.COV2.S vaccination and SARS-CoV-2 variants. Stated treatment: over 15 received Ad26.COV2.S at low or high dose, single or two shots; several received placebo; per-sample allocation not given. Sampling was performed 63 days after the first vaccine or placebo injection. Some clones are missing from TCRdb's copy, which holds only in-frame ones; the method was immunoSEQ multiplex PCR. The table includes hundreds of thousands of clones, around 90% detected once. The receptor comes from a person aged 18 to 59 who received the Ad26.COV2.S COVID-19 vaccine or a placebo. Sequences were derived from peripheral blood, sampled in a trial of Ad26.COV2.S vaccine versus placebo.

For the CDR3, the DNA is TGTGCCAGCAGCTGGACAGATTATGGCTACACCTTC. It translates to CASSWTDYGYTF. The J gene is TRBJ1-2, the V gene TRBV12-3 or TRBV12-4, with D maybe TRBD1 (6 bases). The CDR3 length is 12 residues. Trimming removed 6 bases at V and 5 bases at J, with 10 bases between.